A single sample is the source of the 6 T cell receptor beta chains below, sequenced in a study of blood T cell repertoires in COVID-19. The data were produced by immunoSEQ multiplex PCR, yet TCRdb's version contains in-frame clones alone and is incomplete. The repertoire holds hundreds of thousands of clones, with less than 90% as singletons. The sequencing input was peripheral blood. Receptors were obtained from a man aged 40-49 years with acute or convalescent COVID-19.

This chain connects TRBV3-1 (or the pseudogene TRBV3-2) to TRBJ2-7, with unresolved D. V was cut by 1 base and J by 5 bases, with 15 bases left in between. The CDR3 consists of 15 residues. Germline values: CDR1 LGHDT, CDR2 YNNKEL (reference sequence). This CDR3 is CASSQGVVETDEQYF. In DNA form, the CDR3 reads TGTGCCAGCAGCCAAGGGGTAGTAGAGACTGACGAGCAGTACTTC.

The CDR3 DNA reads TGTGCCAGTAGTTGGACTAGCGCCACAGATACGCAGTATTTT. Protein product: CASSWTSATDTQYF. The rearrangement links TRBV19 to TRBJ2-3, with 9 bases aligning to TRBD2. Unmatched junction bases numbered 2, after V lost 5 bases and J lost 2 bases. The length of the CDR3 is 14 residues. Germline V gene data show CDR1 as LNHDA and CDR2 as SQIVND (reference sequence).

The rearrangement joins TRBV14 to TRBJ1-1, with D perhaps TRBD1 (6 bases). The CDR3 is made up of 15 amino acids. Germline V gene lookup returns CDR1 SGHDN and CDR2 FVKESK. Between the trimmed V and J ends, which lost 1 base and 1 base, there was a span of 10 bases. DNA for the CDR3: TGTGCCAGCAGCCAAGTAGGGGGGGCGAACACTGAAGCTTTCTTT. Protein product: CASSQVGGANTEAFF. The whole variable domain, remainder taken from reference TRBV14 and TRBJ1-1, is EAGVTQFPSHSVIEKGQTVTLRCDPISGHDNLYWYRRVMGKEIKFLLHFVKESKQDESGMPNNRFLAERTGGTYSTLKVQPAELEDSGVYFCASSQVGGANTEAFFGQGTRLTVV.

The CDR3 DNA sequence: TGTGCCAGCAGTGAAAACTCTCACACCGGGGAGCTGTTTTTT. This codes for CASSENSHTGELFF. The chain combines TRBV6-1 with TRBJ2-2; D uncertain. CDR1 is MNHNS, CDR2 SASEGT, per germline. The CDR3 totals 14 residues. The V and J ends lost 2 bases and 3 bases respectively, with 7 bases between them.

In nucleotides, the CDR3 is TGCAGCGTTCCGGGACAGACCTACGAGCAGTACTTC. This translates into CSVPGQTYEQYF. The chain is built from TRBV29-1 and TRBJ2-7, with TRBD1 matching over 7 bases. The CDR3 loop spans 12 amino acids. V gave up 5 bases and J gave up 2 bases; unmatched junction bases: 3. Per germline, CDR1 SQVTM and CDR2 ANQGSEA.

The chain uses TRBV6-5 and TRBJ2-3; a possible D gene is TRBD2 (7 bases). The ends were cut back, 2 bases at V and 9 bases at J, with 21 bases in the middle. Germline CDR1 reads MNHEY; CDR2 reads SVGAGI. The CDR3 is 16 amino acids. The CDR3 DNA follows: TGTGCCAGCAGTTACGGGGCGTTCGAAGGGGGGGACACGCAGTATTTT. Amino acids: CASSYGAFEGGDTQYF.